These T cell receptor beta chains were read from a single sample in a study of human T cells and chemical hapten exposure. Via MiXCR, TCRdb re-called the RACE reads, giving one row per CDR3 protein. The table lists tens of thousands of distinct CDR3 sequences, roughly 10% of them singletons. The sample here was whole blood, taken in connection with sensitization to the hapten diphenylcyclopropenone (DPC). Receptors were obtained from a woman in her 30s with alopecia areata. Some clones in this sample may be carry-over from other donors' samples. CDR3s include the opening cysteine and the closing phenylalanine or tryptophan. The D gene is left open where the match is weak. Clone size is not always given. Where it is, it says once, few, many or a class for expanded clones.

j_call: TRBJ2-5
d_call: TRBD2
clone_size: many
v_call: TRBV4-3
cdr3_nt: TGCGCCAGCAGCCAAGATTTTAATAGCGGGACCTACCAAGAGACCCAGTACTTC
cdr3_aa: CASSQDFNSGTYQETQYF

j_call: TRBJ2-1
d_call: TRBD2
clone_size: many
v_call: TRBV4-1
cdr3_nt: TGCGCCAGCAGCCATCCAAGGGTCTCTAGCGGGAGATTAAGGAATGAGCAGTTCTTC
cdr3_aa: CASSHPRVSSGRLRNEQFF

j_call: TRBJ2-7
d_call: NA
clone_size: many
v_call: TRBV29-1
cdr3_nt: TGCAGCGTTGATGGGCCTGGCGACGAGCAGTACTTC
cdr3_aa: CSVDGPGDEQYF

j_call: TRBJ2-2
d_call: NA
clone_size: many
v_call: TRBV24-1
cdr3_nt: TGTGCCACCAGTGAATTCGGGGGGCTTGATACCGGGGAGCTGTTTTTT
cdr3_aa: CATSEFGGLDTGELFF

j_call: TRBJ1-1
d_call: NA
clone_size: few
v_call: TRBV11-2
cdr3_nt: TGTGCCAGCAGCTTTCAAGGGTTAGAAGCTTTCTTT
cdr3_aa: CASSFQGLEAFF

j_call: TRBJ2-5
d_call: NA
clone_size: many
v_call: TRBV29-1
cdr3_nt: TGCAGCGTTAATCCGCCCGGGGAGACCCAGTACTTC
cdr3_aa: CSVNPPGETQYF

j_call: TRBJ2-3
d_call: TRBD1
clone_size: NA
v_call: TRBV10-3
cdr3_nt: TGTGCCATCAGTGATACAGGGGGCACAGATACGCAGTATTTT
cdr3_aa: CAISDTGGTDTQYF

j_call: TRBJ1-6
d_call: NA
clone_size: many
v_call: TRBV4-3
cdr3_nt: TGCGCCAGCAGCCAAGGGGGCCTTAATAATTCACCCCTCCACTTT
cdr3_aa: CASSQGGLNNSPLHF

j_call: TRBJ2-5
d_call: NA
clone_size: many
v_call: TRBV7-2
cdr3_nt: TGTGCCAGCAGCTCAGCAGGGTACCAAGAGACCCAGTACTTC
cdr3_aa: CASSSAGYQETQYF

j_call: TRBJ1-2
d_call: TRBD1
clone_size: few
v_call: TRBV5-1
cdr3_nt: TGCGCCAGCAGCGCGGACAGGGGTGACTATGGCTACACCTTC
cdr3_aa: CASSADRGDYGYTF

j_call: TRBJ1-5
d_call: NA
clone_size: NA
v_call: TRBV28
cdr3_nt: TGTGCCAGCAGCCCCTCAGGGTACCTTCAGCCCCAGCATTTT
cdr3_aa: CASSPSGYLQPQHF

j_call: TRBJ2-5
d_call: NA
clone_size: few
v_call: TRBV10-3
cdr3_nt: TGTGCCATCAGTGGCGGCCACCAAGAGACCCAGTACTTC
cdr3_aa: CAISGGHQETQYF

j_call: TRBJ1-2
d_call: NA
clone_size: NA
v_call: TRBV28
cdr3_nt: TGTGCCAGCAGCCCTGAGAGTACCTATGGCTACACCTTC
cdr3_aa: CASSPESTYGYTF

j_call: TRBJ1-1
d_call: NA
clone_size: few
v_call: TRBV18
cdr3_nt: TGTGCCAGCTCACCACGGGCCGCGAACACTGAAGCTTTCTTT
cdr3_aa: CASSPRAANTEAFF

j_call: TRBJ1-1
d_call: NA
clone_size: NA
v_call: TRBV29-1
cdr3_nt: TGCAGCGTTGTCGTAAACACTGAAGCTTTCTTT
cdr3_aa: CSVVVNTEAFF

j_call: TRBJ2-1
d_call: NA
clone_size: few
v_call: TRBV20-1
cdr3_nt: TGCAGTTCCCCCCCAGGGGTTGAGCAGTTCTTC
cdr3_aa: CSSPPGVEQFF

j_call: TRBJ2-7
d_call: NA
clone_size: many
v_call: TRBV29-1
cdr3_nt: TGCAGCGTTGAAAAGGGGCTAGGCTACGAGCAGTACTTC
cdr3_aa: CSVEKGLGYEQYF

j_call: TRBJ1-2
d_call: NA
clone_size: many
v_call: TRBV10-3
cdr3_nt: TGTGCCATCAGTGAGGGGGGCGGCTACACCTTC
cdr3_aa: CAISEGGGYTF

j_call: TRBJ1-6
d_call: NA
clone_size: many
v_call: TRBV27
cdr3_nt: TGTGCGACCTGGGACACCCTAAGAAATTCACCCCTCCACTTT
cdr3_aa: CATWDTLRNSPLHF

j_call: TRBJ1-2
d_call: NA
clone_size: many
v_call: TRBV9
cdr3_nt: TGTGCCAGCAGCGTAGGGCTGGCGGAGAATAACTATGGCTACACCTTC
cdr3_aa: CASSVGLAENNYGYTF

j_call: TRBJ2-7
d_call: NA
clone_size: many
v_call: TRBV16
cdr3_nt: TGTGCCAGCCACCCCGGACCCTCGCCCTCCGAGCAGTACTTC
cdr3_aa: CASHPGPSPSEQYF

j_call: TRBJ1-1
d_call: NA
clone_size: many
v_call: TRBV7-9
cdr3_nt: TGTGCCAGCAGCTTAGAGGCAGGGGTACCGAACACTGAAGCTTTCTTT
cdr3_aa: CASSLEAGVPNTEAFF

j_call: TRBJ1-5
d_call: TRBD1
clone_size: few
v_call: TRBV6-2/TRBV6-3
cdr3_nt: TGTGCCAGCAGTTACGTCGGACAGGGATACCCTGATCGCAATCAGCCCCAGCATTTT
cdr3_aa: CASSYVGQGYPDRNQPQHF

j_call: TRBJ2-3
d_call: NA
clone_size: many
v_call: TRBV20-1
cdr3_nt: TGCAGTGCTAGAGCCACCTCAGATACGCAGTATTTT
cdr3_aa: CSARATSDTQYF

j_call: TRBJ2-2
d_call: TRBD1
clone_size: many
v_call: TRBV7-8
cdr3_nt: TGTGCCAGCAAAAGGACAGGGAGTTCCACCGGGGAGCTGTTTTTT
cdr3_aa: CASKRTGSSTGELFF

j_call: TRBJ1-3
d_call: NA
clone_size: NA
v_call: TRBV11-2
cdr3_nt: TGTGCCAGCAGCCCGCTCACAGGCTTCTCTGGAAACACCATATATTTT
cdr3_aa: CASSPLTGFSGNTIYF

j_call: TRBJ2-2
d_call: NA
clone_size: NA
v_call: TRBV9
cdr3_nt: TGTGCCAGCAGCGTAGCGAGTGTTACCGGGGAGCTGTTTTTT
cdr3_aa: CASSVASVTGELFF

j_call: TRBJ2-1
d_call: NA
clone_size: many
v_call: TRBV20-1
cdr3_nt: TGCAGTGCTAGTCCCGGGAGCAACTACAATGAGCAGTTCTTC
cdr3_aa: CSASPGSNYNEQFF

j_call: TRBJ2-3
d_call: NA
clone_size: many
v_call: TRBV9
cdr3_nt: TGTGCCAGCAGCGTGGGAGGCACAGATACGCAGTATTTT
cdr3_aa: CASSVGGTDTQYF

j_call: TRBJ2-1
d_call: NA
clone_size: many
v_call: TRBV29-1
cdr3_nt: TGCAGCGTTGAAGTACGCGGGAATGAGCAGTTCTTC
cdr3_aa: CSVEVRGNEQFF

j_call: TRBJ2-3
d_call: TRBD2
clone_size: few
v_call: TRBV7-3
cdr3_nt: TGTGCCAGCAGCCTACAGGGACTAGCGGGGACAGATACGCAGTATTTT
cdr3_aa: CASSLQGLAGTDTQYF

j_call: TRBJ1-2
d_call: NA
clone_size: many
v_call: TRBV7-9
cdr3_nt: TGTGCCAGCAGCCGCTCTTCGGGACACAACTATGGCTACACCTTC
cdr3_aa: CASSRSSGHNYGYTF

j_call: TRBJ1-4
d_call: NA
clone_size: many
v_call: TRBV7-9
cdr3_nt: TGTGCCAGCAGCTCCGACTTGACAGGCAACTATGAAAAACTGTTTTTT
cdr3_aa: CASSSDLTGNYEKLFF

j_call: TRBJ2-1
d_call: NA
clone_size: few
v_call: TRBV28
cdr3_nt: TGTGCCAGCAGTTTGAAGGGGGGCCTCCCTTCCTACAATGAGCAGTTCTTC
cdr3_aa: CASSLKGGLPSYNEQFF

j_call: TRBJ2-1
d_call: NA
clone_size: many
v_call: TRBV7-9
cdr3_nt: TGTGCCAGCAGCCAGATCGGTCCCAATGAGCAGTTCTTC
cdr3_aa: CASSQIGPNEQFF

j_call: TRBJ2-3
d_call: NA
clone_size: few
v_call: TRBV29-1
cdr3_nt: TGCAGCGTTCGGCGATCACCCACAGATACGCAGTATTTT
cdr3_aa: CSVRRSPTDTQYF

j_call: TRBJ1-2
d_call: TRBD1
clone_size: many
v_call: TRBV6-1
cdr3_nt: TGTGCCAGCAGGGCAGGGACAGGGGGAAACTATGGCTACACCTTC
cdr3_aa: CASRAGTGGNYGYTF

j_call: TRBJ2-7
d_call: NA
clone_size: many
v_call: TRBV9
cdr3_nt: TGTGCCAGCAGCGTAGCTGCAGGCGGTGGCGAGCAGTACTTC
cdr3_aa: CASSVAAGGGEQYF

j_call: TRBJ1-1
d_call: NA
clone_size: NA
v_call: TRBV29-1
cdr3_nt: TGCAGCGTTGTGGGCCGGGCGACGAACACTGAAGCTTTCTTT
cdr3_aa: CSVVGRATNTEAFF

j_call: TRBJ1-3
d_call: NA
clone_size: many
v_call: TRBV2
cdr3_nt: TGTGCCAGCAGTGTAGGGCAAAACCGAAACACCATATATTTT
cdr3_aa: CASSVGQNRNTIYF